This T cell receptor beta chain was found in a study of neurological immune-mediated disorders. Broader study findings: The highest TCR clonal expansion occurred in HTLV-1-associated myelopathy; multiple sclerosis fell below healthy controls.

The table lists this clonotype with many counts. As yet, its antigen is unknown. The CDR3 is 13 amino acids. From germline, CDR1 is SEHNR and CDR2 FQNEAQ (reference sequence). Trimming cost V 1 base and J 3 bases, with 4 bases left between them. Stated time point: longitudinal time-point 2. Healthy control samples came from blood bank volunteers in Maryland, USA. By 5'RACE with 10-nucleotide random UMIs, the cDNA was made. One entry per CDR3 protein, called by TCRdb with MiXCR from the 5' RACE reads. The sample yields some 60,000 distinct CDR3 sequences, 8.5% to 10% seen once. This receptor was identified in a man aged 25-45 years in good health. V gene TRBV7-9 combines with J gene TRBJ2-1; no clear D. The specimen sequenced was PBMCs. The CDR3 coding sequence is TGTGCCAGCAGCTTAGACTTCTACAATGAGCAGTTCTTC. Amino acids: CASSLDFYNEQFF.